The rows below give T cell receptor beta chains drawn from one sample of a study of CD8 T cells in ankylosing spondylitis. MiXCR, run by TCRdb on the 5' RACE reads, gives a single entry per CDR3 protein. The repertoire holds 84,000 or so distinct CDR3 sequences, with around 25% as singletons. Sequencing input: blood, either unsorted or a sorted T cell fraction (not recorded which). All receptors come from a male donor with ankylosing spondylitis or in good health (not recorded which). The CDR3 runs from the conserved cysteine through the conserved F or W. D genes are given only for firm matches. For some rows the clone size is stated as once, few or many, or as a class when expanded; others skip it.

j_call: TRBJ1-1; d_call: TRBD1; v_call: TRBV25-1; clone_size: .; cdr3_nt: TGTGCCAGCGTGGACAGGGTGGTCACTGAAGCTTTCTTT; cdr3_aa: CASVDRVVTEAFF
j_call: TRBJ2-3; d_call: .; v_call: TRBV29-1; clone_size: .; cdr3_nt: TGCAGCGTTGATCCGGGGAGCACAGATACGCAGTATTTT; cdr3_aa: CSVDPGSTDTQYF
j_call: TRBJ2-2; d_call: .; v_call: TRBV10-1; clone_size: few; cdr3_nt: TGCGCCAGCAGGGACACATCGAACACCGGGGAGCTGTTTTTT; cdr3_aa: CASRDTSNTGELFF
j_call: TRBJ2-1; d_call: .; v_call: TRBV5-6; clone_size: few; cdr3_nt: TGTGCCAGCAGCTTGTTTGGCACAAACTCCTACAATGAGCAGTTCTTC; cdr3_aa: CASSLFGTNSYNEQFF
j_call: TRBJ2-3; d_call: .; v_call: TRBV20-1; clone_size: .; cdr3_nt: TGCAGTGCCGTATCCCCTAGCACAGATACGCAGTATTTT; cdr3_aa: CSAVSPSTDTQYF
j_call: TRBJ2-7; d_call: TRBD2; v_call: TRBV4-1; clone_size: few; cdr3_nt: TGCGCCAGCAGCCAAGATGGGGAGCGGGGCTCCTACGAGCAGTACTTC; cdr3_aa: CASSQDGERGSYEQYF
j_call: TRBJ2-1; d_call: TRBD2; v_call: TRBV27; clone_size: .; cdr3_nt: TGTGCCAGCAGTTCAGGGGCTAGCGGGCTTCTCGGCTCCTACAATGAGCAGTTCTTC; cdr3_aa: CASSSGASGLLGSYNEQFF
j_call: TRBJ2-2; d_call: TRBD2; v_call: TRBV5-1; clone_size: few; cdr3_nt: TGCGCCAGCAGCTTGACTAGCGGGACCCCGGGGACCGGGGAGCTGTTTTTT; cdr3_aa: CASSLTSGTPGTGELFF
j_call: TRBJ1-1; d_call: .; v_call: TRBV5-1; clone_size: few; cdr3_nt: TGCGCCAGCAGCACCGGACAGAGCATGAACACTGAAGCTTTCTTT; cdr3_aa: CASSTGQSMNTEAFF
j_call: TRBJ2-5; d_call: .; v_call: TRBV5-1; clone_size: .; cdr3_nt: TGCGCCAGCAGCTTGGGGAGGGGCCAAGACACCCAGTACTTC; cdr3_aa: CASSLGRGQDTQYF
j_call: TRBJ1-4; d_call: .; v_call: TRBV2; clone_size: .; cdr3_nt: TGTGCCAGCAGTGAATTCAGCTCTAATGAAAAACTGTTTTTT; cdr3_aa: CASSEFSSNEKLFF
j_call: TRBJ2-5; d_call: .; v_call: TRBV5-1; clone_size: few; cdr3_nt: TGCGCCAGCAGCTCAAGGGCAAGTGAAGTAAGGGAGACCCAGTACTTC; cdr3_aa: CASSSRASEVRETQYF
j_call: TRBJ2-5; d_call: TRBD1; v_call: TRBV5-6; clone_size: few; cdr3_nt: TGTGCCAGCAGCTTGGGACAGGGGATAGAGACCCAGTACTTC; cdr3_aa: CASSLGQGIETQYF
j_call: TRBJ1-2; d_call: .; v_call: TRBV20-1; clone_size: few; cdr3_nt: TGCAGTGCTAGGGAAGCAGGTCTCCTCGCTGGCTACACCTTC; cdr3_aa: CSAREAGLLAGYTF
j_call: TRBJ2-5; d_call: .; v_call: TRBV9; clone_size: .; cdr3_nt: TGTGCCAGCAGCGTAGGACAGCTACCCCAAGAGACCCAGTACTTC; cdr3_aa: CASSVGQLPQETQYF
j_call: TRBJ2-5; d_call: TRBD1; v_call: TRBV5-1; clone_size: .; cdr3_nt: TGCGCCAGCAGCCCAGGCGACAGGGTCCAAGAGACCCAGTACTTC; cdr3_aa: CASSPGDRVQETQYF
j_call: TRBJ2-3; d_call: TRBD1; v_call: TRBV7-2; clone_size: .; cdr3_nt: TGTGCCAGCAGCTACGGACAGGGGATAACCAGAGGGGATACGCAGTATTTT; cdr3_aa: CASSYGQGITRGDTQYF
j_call: TRBJ1-4; d_call: .; v_call: TRBV3-1; clone_size: few; cdr3_nt: TGTGCCAGCAGCCAAGCAGGCAGTGGTAATGAAAAACTGTTTTTT; cdr3_aa: CASSQAGSGNEKLFF
j_call: TRBJ2-4; d_call: TRBD2; v_call: TRBV29-1; clone_size: many; cdr3_nt: TGCAGCGTTGAGACTAGCGGGAACATTCAGTACTTC; cdr3_aa: CSVETSGNIQYF
j_call: TRBJ1-3; d_call: TRBD1; v_call: TRBV5-1; clone_size: few; cdr3_nt: TGCGCCAGCAGCTTGTTGGGACAGCTTCGGGACACCATATATTTT; cdr3_aa: CASSLLGQLRDTIYF
j_call: TRBJ1-1; d_call: .; v_call: TRBV29-1; clone_size: .; cdr3_nt: TGCAGCGTTGTAACCGGTCAGACTGAAGCTTTCTTT; cdr3_aa: CSVVTGQTEAFF
j_call: TRBJ1-5; d_call: .; v_call: TRBV5-1; clone_size: .; cdr3_nt: TGCGCCAGCAGCCTCGCGGGGGATCAGCCCCAGCATTTT; cdr3_aa: CASSLAGDQPQHF
j_call: TRBJ2-3; d_call: .; v_call: TRBV20-1; clone_size: few; cdr3_nt: TGCAGTGCTCACAGGCGGTGGGGCACAGATACGCAGTATTTT; cdr3_aa: CSAHRRWGTDTQYF